A selection of T cell receptor beta chains follows, all from one sample in a study of blood T cell repertoires in COVID-19. Here immunoSEQ multiplex PCR was the method, and the copy in TCRdb shows in-frame clones only, minus some. The sample has approximately 300,000 clones, approximately 90% seen once. Sequencing used PBMCs or T cells enriched from blood (not recorded which). All receptors derive from a man aged 25-45 years who had recovered from COVID-19. Both conserved end residues are part of each CDR3. A D gene is named only where the DNA matches it firmly. The size entry is marked missing in some rows and otherwise reads once, few, many or a size class.

D gene	V gene	J gene	clone size	CDR3 length	CDR3 DNA	CDR3 protein
-	TRBV6-5	TRBJ1-5	-	14	TGTGCCAGCGGACAGTCCTATAGCAATCAGCCCCAGCATTTT	CASGQSYSNQPQHF
TRBD2	TRBV28	TRBJ2-3	-	18	TGTGCCAGCGCCTGGGGTAGCGGGGGGGGAACTAGCACAGATACGCAGTATTTT	CASAWGSGGGTSTDTQYF
TRBD2	TRBV28	TRBJ2-3	-	15	TGTGCCAGCAGCCCAGCGGGGGAGGGATTGGATACGCAGTATTTT	CASSPAGEGLDTQYF
-	TRBV27	TRBJ1-1	-	14	TGTGCCAGCAGTTTGGGACTTCCCCCTGGCAAAGCTTTCTTT	CASSLGLPPGKAFF
-	TRBV5-5	TRBJ2-7	-	17	TGTGCCAGCAGCTTGGCCTTGGTCGGTGTAGTAAACTACGAGCAGTACTTC	CASSLALVGVVNYEQYF
-	TRBV5-1	TRBJ2-5	once	15	TGCGCCAGCAGCTTGTTATCTGTGGACTCAGAGACCCAGTACTTC	CASSLLSVDSETQYF
-	TRBV5-4	TRBJ2-7	-	14	TGTGCCAGCAGCTTGACATGGAGGGGCGCCGAGCAGTACTTC	CASSLTWRGAEQYF
TRBD2	TRBV4-1	TRBJ2-1	-	15	TGCGCCAGCAGCCAAGATGCGCTAGCGGGAGTGGAGCAGTTCTTC	CASSQDALAGVEQFF
-	TRBV12-2	TRBJ1-3	once	16	TGTGCAAGTCGCTTAGCTGGGCAGACCTCTGGAAACACCATATATTTT	CASRLAGQTSGNTIYF
-	TRBV30	TRBJ1-3	once	16	TGTGCCTGGAGTTTTAGCTTTTCTAGCTCTGGAAACACCATATATTTT	CAWSFSFSSSGNTIYF
-	TRBV3-1/TRBV3-2	TRBJ2-3	-	16	TGTGCCAGCAGACCCTATGCAGGGGAGGGGGTAGATACGCAGTATTTT	CASRPYAGEGVDTQYF
-	TRBV11-2	TRBJ2-1	few	15	TGTGCCAGCAGCTACAATAGGGGCTCCTACAATGAGCAGTTCTTC	CASSYNRGSYNEQFF
TRBD2	TRBV6-1	TRBJ2-2	-	17	TGTGCCAGCAGTGAAGGGGGACTAGCGGGGTACACCGGGGAGCTGTTTTTT	CASSEGGLAGYTGELFF
TRBD1	TRBV29-1	TRBJ2-3	-	15	TGCAGCGTTGAAGGAGGGACAGGGGGCACAGATACGCAGTATTTT	CSVEGGTGGTDTQYF
TRBD1	TRBV4-1	TRBJ1-3	few	15	TGCGCCAGCAGCATCCTGACAGGGTTTGGAAACACCATATATTTT	CASSILTGFGNTIYF
-	TRBV4-1	TRBJ1-4	-	15	TGCGCCAGCAGCCAAGATGGGGGGGCTGCTGAAAAACTGTTTTTT	CASSQDGGAAEKLFF
-	TRBV10-2	TRBJ2-1	-	16	TGCGCCAGCAGTGAGAAGACAGGCCCCCCCTACAATGAGCAGTTCTTC	CASSEKTGPPYNEQFF
-	TRBV4-1	TRBJ1-6	-	16	TGCGCCAGCAGCCAAGATTACAGGCAGGGTCAATCACCCCTCCACTTT	CASSQDYRQGQSPLHF
-	TRBV27	TRBJ2-4	-	14	TGTGCCAGCCGTGGACGGGGAGCCAAAAACATTCAGTACTTC	CASRGRGAKNIQYF
-	TRBV7-9	TRBJ1-4	-	17	TGTGCCAGCAGCTTACCCGCGCGGGATACAACTAATGAAAAACTGTTTTTT	CASSLPARDTTNEKLFF
-	TRBV5-1	TRBJ2-7	-	12	TGCGCCAGCAGCTCCGGACAGCGCGAGCAGTACTTC	CASSSGQREQYF
TRBD2	TRBV3-1/TRBV3-2	TRBJ2-3	few	16	TGTGCCAGCAGCCAAGGACTAGCGGGGGCGGGGGGGACGCAGTATTTT	CASSQGLAGAGGTQYF
-	TRBV28	TRBJ2-3	-	18	TGTGCCAGCAGTTTATGGGGGACGAAGGGAGGTGGCACAGATACGCAGTATTTT	CASSLWGTKGGGTDTQYF
TRBD2	TRBV11-2	TRBJ2-3	-	17	TGTGCCAGCAGCTTAGATGCCGCTAGCGGGAGGACAGATACGCAGTATTTT	CASSLDAASGRTDTQYF
-	TRBV7-8	TRBJ1-3	-	16	TGTGCCAGCAGCTTATCCGGGGGGGCACCAGGCGACACCATATATTTT	CASSLSGGAPGDTIYF
TRBD1	TRBV19	TRBJ1-5	-	16	TGTGCCACAGATAAAATATCCGGGACAGGGCTTCAGCCCCAGCATTTT	CATDKISGTGLQPQHF
TRBD1	TRBV19	TRBJ1-5	-	17	TGTGCCAGTAGTCCCCGGGACAGGTATATTAGCAATCAGCCCCAGCATTTT	CASSPRDRYISNQPQHF
TRBD2	TRBV29-1	TRBJ2-3	-	17	TGCAGCGTTGAAGATCGGGCGCTCGGGGGGGTCCCAGATACGCAGTATTTT	CSVEDRALGGVPDTQYF
TRBD1	TRBV12-3/TRBV12-4	TRBJ2-7	once	13	TGTGCCAGCCGACAGGGGGTCTCCTACGAGCAGTACTTC	CASRQGVSYEQYF
-	TRBV7-9	TRBJ1-1	-	17	TGTGCCAGCAGTCACCTCCTAGGGACACTAATGAACACTGAAGCTTTCTTT	CASSHLLGTLMNTEAFF
-	TRBV29-1	TRBJ2-7	-	17	TGCAGCGTTGCCCGCGCCCCAACACGGGGTAGCTCCTACGAGCAGTACTTC	CSVARAPTRGSSYEQYF
TRBD1	TRBV10-3	TRBJ2-3	-	16	TGTGCCATCAGGGACAGGTACCCAGCGAGCACAGATACGCAGTATTTT	CAIRDRYPASTDTQYF
-	TRBV19	TRBJ1-5	-	14	TGTGCCAGTAGTCTCTGGGGGGTGCCCCAGCCCCAGCATTTT	CASSLWGVPQPQHF
-	TRBV19	TRBJ2-2	-	15	TGTGCCAGTAGTATAGATCTGTTGAACACCGGGGAGCTGTTTTTT	CASSIDLLNTGELFF
-	TRBV6-6	TRBJ2-7	-	15	TGTGCCAGCAGTCACGACGAGGGAGACTCCTACGAGCAGTACTTC	CASSHDEGDSYEQYF
TRBD1	TRBV11-2	TRBJ1-4	-	17	TGTGCCAGCCGTATGCCGGGACAGGGGGCGTCTAATGAAAAACTGTTTTTT	CASRMPGQGASNEKLFF
TRBD1	TRBV6-5	TRBJ2-7	-	13	TGTGCCAGCAGCGGGACAGGAACCTACGAGCAGTACTTC	CASSGTGTYEQYF
-	TRBV19	TRBJ1-3	-	15	TGTGCCAGTAGTATCGGGGGAACTCCTGGAAACACCATATATTTT	CASSIGGTPGNTIYF
TRBD2	TRBV24-1	TRBJ2-3	-	16	TGTGCCACCAGTGCCGGGGGGGGCGCGGGCACAGATACGCAGTATTTT	CATSAGGGAGTDTQYF
-	TRBV6-6	TRBJ2-4	-	15	TGTGCCAGCAGCGACAGCCAGCTAGCCAAAAACATTCAGTACTTC	CASSDSQLAKNIQYF
-	TRBV24-1	TRBJ1-2	-	12	TGTGCCACCAGTCACACTAACTATGGCTACACCTTC	CATSHTNYGYTF
TRBD1	TRBV6-1	TRBJ1-2	-	13	TGTGCCAGCAGTGAACGACAGGGTAATGGCTACACCTTC	CASSERQGNGYTF
TRBD1	TRBV11-2	TRBJ1-1	-	15	TGTGCCAGCAGATATACCGGGACAGGGCTCACTGAAGCTTTCTTT	CASRYTGTGLTEAFF
-	TRBV5-1	TRBJ2-6	-	16	TGCGCCAGCAGCTTTGGAGGAACCTCTGGGGCCAACGTCCTGACTTTC	CASSFGGTSGANVLTF
TRBD1	TRBV5-5	TRBJ1-4	-	16	TGTGCCAGCAGCTCCCTCCCTCGGACAGGGGAGGAAAAACTGTTTTTT	CASSSLPRTGEEKLFF
TRBD2	TRBV12-5	TRBJ2-5	-	16	TGTGCTAGTGGTCCGAGCGGGGCGGGGACCTGGGAGACCCAGTACTTC	CASGPSGAGTWETQYF
-	TRBV7-8	TRBJ1-5	-	14	TGTGCCAGCAGCTTAGGGCCAGTCAATCAGCCCCAGCATTTT	CASSLGPVNQPQHF
-	TRBV7-9	TRBJ2-2	few	13	TGTGCCAGCAGCTCCCGGGAGACGGGGGAGCTGTTTTTT	CASSSRETGELFF